The 21 T cell receptor beta chains below were found in one sample sequenced in a study of radiation and T cells in renal cell carcinoma. The time point was: blood 4 weeks post-SBRT, at nephrectomy. Treatment denoted: 15 Gy SBRT to primary tumor, nephrectomy 4 weeks later. Assay: immunoSEQ multiplex PCR; the TCRdb copy retains only in-frame clones and omits some. The sample includes about 170,000 clones, 88% of them seen just once. The sample in question was blood, obtained from a patient whose treatment included radiotherapy and nephrectomy. The source of these receptors is a woman aged 50 to 60 with renal cell carcinoma.

V is TRBV7-9 and J is TRBJ2-1, with unresolved D. Germline V CDR1 and CDR2: SEHNR, FQNEAQ (reference sequence). Between the trimmed V and J ends, which lost 5 bases and 8 bases, there was a span of 22 bases. The CDR3 extends over 16 amino acids. In DNA form, the CDR3 reads TGTGCCAGCAGCCAAAATGGTCCCTACGCGGACGATGAGCAGTTCTTC. This codes for CASSQNGPYADDEQFF.

This clone was found a few times. Here the CDR3 DNA reads TGTGCCAGCCAGGGGAATGGCTATGGCTACACCTTC. Its translation is CASQGNGYGYTF. The chain carries TRBV2 and TRBJ1-2; perhaps TRBD1 as D (6 bases). CDR3 length equals 12 residues. In germline, CDR1 is SNHLY, CDR2 FYNNEI. Trimming stripped 8 bases from V and 4 bases from J, with 11 bases between.

This chain connects TRBV19 to TRBJ2-3; 9 bases are shared with TRBD2. Trimming cost V 3 bases and J 2 bases; bases outside gene matches: 3. CDR3 length: 15 residues. CDR1 LNHDA and CDR2 SQIVND come from the germline V gene (reference sequence). The chain's CDR3 is CASSISGGPTDTQYF. In DNA, the CDR3 is TGTGCCAGTAGTATTAGCGGGGGACCCACAGATACGCAGTATTTT.

The genes are TRBV29-1 and TRBJ2-1, with D perhaps TRBD2 (6 bases). This CDR3 has 14 amino acids. The V and J ends lost 6 bases and 1 base respectively, with 13 bases between them. The V gene's germline CDR1 is SQVTM and CDR2 ANQGSEA. This chain's CDR3 is CSVDRDWSYNEQFF. The CDR3 DNA sequence: TGCAGCGTGGACCGGGACTGGTCCTACAATGAGCAGTTCTTC.

V is TRBV18 and J is TRBJ2-7; no firm D call. The germline V gene encodes CDR1 KGHSH and CDR2 LQKENI. With 5 bases removed from V and 4 bases from J, the gap between germline ends came to 6 bases. The CDR3 has 11 amino acids. CDR3: CASSGQYEQYF. CDR3 bases: TGTGCCAGCTCAGGTCAATACGAGCAGTACTTC.

This clone was seen a single time. The V gene is TRBV5-1, the J gene TRBJ2-1; TRBD1 agrees at 8 bases. The length of the CDR3 is 16 residues. CDR1 and CDR2 (germline): SGHRS, YFSETQ. Trimming removed 4 bases from V and 10 bases from J; junction bases left unmatched: 16. CDR3 region: CASSPGGRGRLSEQFF. The CDR3 DNA sequence: TGCGCCAGCAGCCCCGGGGGCAGGGGGCGGTTGTCGGAGCAGTTCTTC.

V gene TRBV6-5 combines with J gene TRBJ1-3, with unresolved D. CDR1 MNHEY and CDR2 SVGAGI come from the germline V gene. This CDR3 contains 14 residues. Trimming pared 6 bases from V and 2 bases from J, leaving 11 bases between. This chain's CDR3 is CASSPSEAGNTIYF. The CDR3 DNA sequence: TGTGCCAGCAGCCCCAGTGAGGCTGGAAACACCATATATTTT.

This clone was counted between two and nine times. The V and J genes are TRBV7-2 and TRBJ2-1; no reliable D call. This CDR3 comprises 12 residues. The germline V and J ends were trimmed by 3 bases and 4 bases, with 4 bases remaining between them. CDR1 and CDR2 (germline): SGHTA, FQGNSA. CDR3: CASSFRYNEQFF. The CDR3 nucleotides are TGTGCCAGCAGCTTCCGATACAATGAGCAGTTCTTC.

This chain uses TRBV30 with TRBJ1-2; 7 nucleotides line up with TRBD1. The CDR3 runs 12 residues. Germline trimming cut 2 bases from V and 7 bases from J; bases unmatched to any gene: 4. Germline lookup yields CDR1 GTSNPN and CDR2 SVGIG (reference sequence). The DNA for the CDR3 is TGTGCCTGGAGTATAGACAGGGTTGGCTACACCTTC. This codes for CAWSIDRVGYTF. Full variable domain (remainder filled in from reference TRBV30 and TRBJ1-2): SQTIHQWPATLVQPVGSPLSLECTVEGTSNPNLYWYRQAAGRGLQLLFYSVGIGQISSEVPQNLSASRPQDRQFILSSKKLLLSDSGFYLCAWSIDRVGYTFGSGTRLTVV.

The chain carries TRBV7-9 and TRBJ2-3; 10 bases line up with TRBD2. The germline V gene encodes CDR1 SEHNR and CDR2 FQNEAQ (reference sequence). Losses at the gene ends were 4 bases for V and 4 bases for J; bases not matched to a gene: 5. The CDR3 length is 15 residues. CDR3: CASSSSGGAPDTQYF. Written as DNA, the CDR3 is TGTGCCAGCAGCTCGAGCGGGGGGGCCCCAGATACGCAGTATTTT.

This chain uses TRBV5-1 with TRBJ1-1; no reliable D call. Trimming shortened V by 1 base and J by 1 base, and 17 bases separated the two germline ends. This CDR3 has 17 residues. The germline V gene encodes CDR1 SGHRS and CDR2 YFSETQ. This CDR3 reads CASSLTSGAATNTEAFF. The CDR3, as DNA: TGCGCCAGCAGCTTGACCTCGGGCGCAGCCACGAACACTGAAGCTTTCTTT.

This clone was picked up one time. The gene calls are TRBV7-8 and TRBJ2-1, with D perhaps assigned TRBD1 or TRBD2 (6 bases each). Between the trimmed V and J ends, which lost 1 base and 8 bases, there was a span of 21 bases. CDR1 and CDR2 (germline): SGHVS, FQNEAQ. This CDR3 region has 17 residues. The CDR3 region has the DNA TGTGCCAGCAGCTTAGGTCTAAGGGGGGCGTCGACCTATGAGCAGTTCTTC. Translated: CASSLGLRGASTYEQFF.

The rearrangement uses TRBV29-1 and TRBJ2-1, with D unclear. CDR1 is SQVTM and CDR2 is ANQGSEA in the germline V gene. V lost 6 bases and J 0 bases, leaving 15 bases between the germline ends. This CDR3 has 15 amino acids. CDR3: CSVVGRGSSYNEQFF. CDR3 nucleotides: TGCAGCGTCGTAGGGCGAGGCAGCTCCTACAATGAGCAGTTCTTC.

This chain connects TRBV10-2 to TRBJ2-4; D remains ambiguous. The CDR3 loop spans 15 amino acids. V was clipped by 3 bases and J by 6 bases, with 15 bases between them. The germline gives CDR1 WSHSY, CDR2 SAAADI. The CDR3 spells CASSDMAPSGNIQYF. The DNA for the CDR3 is TGCGCCAGCAGTGATATGGCCCCCTCAGGAAACATTCAGTACTTC.

The rearrangement links TRBV19 to TRBJ1-5, with unresolved D. This CDR3 has 15 residues. The germline gives CDR1 LNHDA, CDR2 SQIVND (reference sequence). With 3 bases removed from V and 3 bases from J, the gap between germline ends came to 12 bases. The CDR3 spells CASSISGGNNQPQHF. The CDR3 DNA sequence: TGTGCCAGTAGTATTTCGGGAGGAAACAATCAGCCCCAGCATTTT.

The J gene is TRBJ1-1, the V gene TRBV2; D gene uncertain. CDR3 length equals 14 residues. The V end lost 5 bases, the J end lost 1 base, and 11 bases lay between the germline ends. Germline values: CDR1 SNHLY, CDR2 FYNNEI. The CDR3 DNA reads TGTGCCAGCAGTTTCGAGACGGGGAACACTGAAGCTTTCTTT. Translating it yields CASSFETGNTEAFF.

This chain links TRBV4-1 with TRBJ1-1, with 7 bases aligning to TRBD1. There are 15 residues in the CDR3. CDR1 and CDR2 from the germline V gene are MGHRA and YSYEKL. With V trimmed by 2 bases and J by 7 bases, 10 bases remained unmatched. The chain's CDR3 is CASSQPTGAGREAFF. In DNA, the CDR3 is TGCGCCAGCAGCCAACCTACAGGGGCCGGCCGTGAAGCTTTCTTT.

The V gene is TRBV2, the J gene TRBJ1-4; D is undetermined. The V end lost 5 bases, the J end lost 0 bases, and 10 bases lay between the germline ends. Germline V CDR1 and CDR2: SNHLY, FYNNEI. The length of the CDR3 is 15 residues. The CDR3 protein is CASSSVLSTNEKLFF. The CDR3 DNA follows: TGTGCCAGCAGTTCGGTTTTGTCAACTAATGAAAAACTGTTTTTT.

The chain has TRBV7-9 and TRBJ2-3; 11 nucleotides align to TRBD2. The CDR3 extends over 16 amino acids. V was clipped by 5 bases and J by 3 bases; unmatched bases: 7. Germline V lookup: CDR1 SEHNR, CDR2 FQNEAQ (reference sequence). CDR3 residues: CASSPFSGGATDTQYF. The CDR3 DNA is TGTGCCAGCAGCCCCTTTAGCGGGGGGGCTACAGATACGCAGTATTTT.

V gene TRBV6-5 combines with J gene TRBJ1-6, with D possibly TRBD1 on 5 matching bases. Between the trimmed V and J ends, which lost 4 bases and 8 bases, there was a span of 15 bases. CDR3 length: 15 residues. Germline CDR1 and CDR2: MNHEY and SVGAGI. The CDR3 DNA reads TGTGCCAGCAGTTTATCTGGCGAGGGGTATTCACCCCTCCACTTT. Residues: CASSLSGEGYSPLHF.

The V gene is TRBV5-4, the J gene TRBJ1-1; D is ambiguous. Looked up from germline, CDR1 is SGHNT and CDR2 is YYREEE (reference sequence). The ends were cut back, 1 base at V and 1 base at J, with 5 bases in the middle. The CDR3 is 13 residues long. The CDR3 region has the DNA TGTGCCAGCAGCTTGACTGGGAACACTGAAGCTTTCTTT. Its translation: CASSLTGNTEAFF.